The 14 T cell receptor beta chains listed next were all sequenced from one sample in a study of T cells in narcolepsy. Measured with immunoSEQ multiplex PCR; TCRdb has only the in-frame clones, and not every one. The sample yields roughly 24,000 clones, more than 65% seen once. The sample comprised memory (CD45RA-) CD4+ T cells from blood. These receptors were taken from a human donor in good health.

The count of this clone is one. J is TRBJ1-1 and V is TRBV7-8; D not certain. CDR3 length equals 13 residues. Deletions cut 3 bases from V and 1 base from J, with 6 bases between. Germline V gene data show CDR1 as SGHVS and CDR2 as FQNEAQ. CDR3 nucleotides: TGTGCCAGCAGCTTCTACGGGAACACTGAAGCTTTCTTT. It codes for CASSFYGNTEAFF.

This chain uses TRBV10-3 with TRBJ1-5; D may be TRBD1 (5 bases). Trimming took 7 bases from V and 5 from J, leaving 12 bases between them. The length of the CDR3 is 13 residues. Germline loops: CDR1 ENHRY, CDR2 SYGVKD. CDR3 bases: TGTGCCATCACCGGGGCAGCTGATCAGCCCCAGCATTTT. Protein product: CAITGAADQPQHF.

The V call is TRBV13, the J call TRBJ1-6; 7 positions match TRBD1. The J segment lost 9 bases and the V segment lost 6 bases, leaving 8 bases of the junction unmatched. The CDR3 spans 14 residues. Per germline, CDR1 PRHDT and CDR2 FYEKMQ (reference sequence). The CDR3 coding sequence is TGTGCCAGCAGTGTAGGGGGCTTGGGTTCACCCCTCCACTTT. Protein product: CASSVGGLGSPLHF.

The chain couples TRBV6-6 to TRBJ1-1; D is unresolved. Germline CDR1 reads MNHNY; CDR2 reads SVGAGI (reference sequence). CDR3 length: 14 residues. Deletions cut 2 bases from V and 5 bases from J, with 12 bases between. Here the CDR3 reads CASSYGVVGTEAFF. In DNA form, the CDR3 reads TGTGCCAGCAGTTACGGGGTGGTGGGTACTGAAGCTTTCTTT.

The chain uses TRBV6-6 and TRBJ2-2; D uncertain. The CDR3 contains 14 residues. V lost 2 bases and J 6 bases, leaving 10 bases between the germline ends. CDR1 and CDR2 from the germline V gene are MNHNY and SVGAGI (reference sequence). This CDR3 reads CASSYPAGAGELFF. The CDR3 DNA reads TGTGCCAGCAGTTACCCGGCCGGCGCCGGGGAGCTGTTTTTT.

The CDR3 nucleotides are TGTGCCAGCAGTGGAGGGACAGGGGGCGGACATGCTTTCTTT. Translating it yields CASSGGTGGGHAFF. The gene calls are TRBV6-1 and TRBJ1-1, with 12 bases identical to TRBD1. Germline-derived CDR1 and CDR2 are MNHNS and SASEGT. The CDR3 runs 14 residues. Trimming took 4 bases from V and 11 from J; bases not matched to a gene: 8.

V is TRBV6-5 and J is TRBJ2-7, with D uncertain. Per the germline V gene, CDR1 is MNHEY and CDR2 is SVGAGI. Trimming left V 8 bases short and J 7 bases short, with 6 bases between. This CDR3 has 9 residues. The CDR3 region has the DNA TGTGCCAGCGGCCGGGAGCAGTACTTC. Encoded protein: CASGREQYF.

The chain combines TRBV29-1 with TRBJ1-1; 8 bases fit TRBD1. The CDR3 consists of 12 residues. Germline CDR1 is SQVTM and CDR2 is ANQGSEA. The junction had 5 bases not matched to a gene; V was cut back by 6 bases and J by 5 bases. The CDR3 loop is CSVDRVRTEAFF. The CDR3 DNA follows: TGCAGCGTGGACAGGGTGAGGACTGAAGCTTTCTTT.

This sequence joins TRBV19 and TRBJ2-7; a possible D gene is TRBD1 (6 bases). Trimming removed 4 bases from V and 3 bases from J, with 10 bases in between. There are 13 residues in the CDR3. Germline CDR1 and CDR2: LNHDA and SQIVND (reference sequence). CDR3 DNA: TGTGCCAGTAGTAGAGGACAGAGCTACGAGCAGTACTTC. Protein sequence: CASSRGQSYEQYF.

The gene calls are TRBV2 and TRBJ2-1, with TRBD2 identical over 14 bases. Germline-derived CDR1 and CDR2 are SNHLY and FYNNEI. The CDR3 has 15 amino acids. Trimming at V came to 7 bases and at J to 7 bases, leaving 6 bases not matched to a gene. CDR3 sequence reads: CASTLRTSGRNEQFF. CDR3 bases: TGTGCCAGCACCCTCCGGACTAGCGGGAGGAATGAGCAGTTCTTC.

The rearrangement joins TRBV6-1 to TRBJ1-2, with D uncertain. The CDR3 spans 14 residues. V gave up 0 bases and J gave up 4 bases, with 9 bases separating them. CDR1 and CDR2 from the germline V gene are MNHNS and SASEGT. Here the CDR3 reads CASSEAGGSYGYTF. Written as DNA, the CDR3 is TGTGCCAGCAGTGAAGCGGGCGGGAGCTATGGCTACACCTTC.

J is TRBJ2-1 and V is TRBV7-3; 10 bases are shared with TRBD1. In germline, CDR1 is SGHTA, CDR2 FQGTGA. With 3 bases clipped from V and 6 bases from J, the junction kept 5 bases outside the gene matches. This CDR3 region has 15 residues. Written as DNA, the CDR3 is TGTGCCAGCAGCTTTCAGACAGGGGGCACCAATGAGCAGTTCTTC. Encoded protein: CASSFQTGGTNEQFF.

V and J are TRBV4-2 and TRBJ2-3; TRBD2 aligns across 9 bases. CDR1 and CDR2 (germline): LGHNA, YNFKEQ. The CDR3 contains 19 residues. V lost 1 base and J lost 2; bases outside the gene matches: 13. CDR3 sequence (DNA): TGTGCCAGCAGCCAAGTCTGGGGGGGCAGCGGGGGGCCCACAGATACGCAGTATTTT. Amino acids: CASSQVWGGSGGPTDTQYF.

The V call is TRBV4-1, the J call TRBJ1-2; D gene unclear. Trimming stripped 4 bases from V and 6 bases from J, with 15 bases between. Germline CDR1 is MGHRA and CDR2 is YSYEKL. The CDR3 runs 14 residues. The CDR3 bases are TGCGCCAGCAGCCCCTCTCAGGTCGACCATGGCTACACCTTC. It encodes CASSPSQVDHGYTF.